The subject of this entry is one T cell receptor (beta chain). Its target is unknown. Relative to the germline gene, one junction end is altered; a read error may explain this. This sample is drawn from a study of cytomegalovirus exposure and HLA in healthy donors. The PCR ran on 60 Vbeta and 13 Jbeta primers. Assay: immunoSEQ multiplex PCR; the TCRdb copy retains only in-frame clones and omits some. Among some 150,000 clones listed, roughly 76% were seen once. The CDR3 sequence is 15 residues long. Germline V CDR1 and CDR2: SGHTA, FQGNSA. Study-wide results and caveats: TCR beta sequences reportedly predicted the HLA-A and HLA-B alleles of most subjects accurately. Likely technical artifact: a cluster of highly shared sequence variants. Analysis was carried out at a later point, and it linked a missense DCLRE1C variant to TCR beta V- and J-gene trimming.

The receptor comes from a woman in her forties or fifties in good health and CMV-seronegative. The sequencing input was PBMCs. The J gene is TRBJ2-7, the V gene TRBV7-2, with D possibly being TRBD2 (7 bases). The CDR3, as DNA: TGTGCCAGCAACTTAGGGGGAGGGCCCCCTTCCGAGCAGTACTTC. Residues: CASNLGGGPPSEQYF.